Listed below are T cell receptor beta chains from one sample, sequenced in a study of blood T cell repertoires in COVID-19. TCRdb's copy holds only in-frame clones and misses some; the assay was immunoSEQ multiplex PCR. This sample has 110,000 or so clones, with approximately 87% found just once. Sequences were obtained from peripheral blood. The receptor set was obtained from a woman in her fifties or sixties with acute or convalescent COVID-19. Both conserved end residues are part of each CDR3. D genes are given only for firm matches. Expanded clones get a size class; other rows say once, few or many, or leave the size out.

clone size	V gene	D gene	J gene	CDR3 DNA	CDR3 protein
.	TRBV19	.	TRBJ2-7	TGTGCCAGTAGTATTCGTCTTCAGAATTACGAGCAGTACTTC	CASSIRLQNYEQYF
.	TRBV27	.	TRBJ2-1	TGTGCCAGCGGCGACTTCCTTTCAAGAGACAATGAGCAGTTCTTC	CASGDFLSRDNEQFF
.	TRBV29-1	TRBD2	TRBJ2-1	TGCAGCGTTGAGGGCCTCCCGAGGAGTAGCGGGGGGCTCCACAATGAGCAGTTCTTC	CSVEGLPRSSGGLHNEQFF
.	TRBV19	.	TRBJ2-5	TGTGCCAGTAGTATGGCACATCAAGAGACCCAGTACTTC	CASSMAHQETQYF
.	TRBV2	TRBD1	TRBJ1-5	TGTGCCAGCAGGGTTTCGGGACAGCGAGGCAATCAGCCCCAGCATTTT	CASRVSGQRGNQPQHF
.	TRBV18	.	TRBJ1-4	TGTGCCAGCTCACCACCGTGGCAGGGGCAGGGAAGTGAAAAACTGTTTTTT	CASSPPWQGQGSEKLFF
.	TRBV15	.	TRBJ1-2	TGTGCCACCAGCAGTAATGGCCATGGCTACACCTTC	CATSSNGHGYTF
.	TRBV19	.	TRBJ2-7	TGTGCCAGTAGTATTACGTCGGGCTACGAGCAGTACTTC	CASSITSGYEQYF
.	TRBV2	.	TRBJ1-2	TGTGCCAGCAGTGCAGGCAGGGCTTATGGCTACACCTTC	CASSAGRAYGYTF
few	TRBV4-3	.	TRBJ1-1	TGCGCCAGCACCGGGGGGCTGAACACTGAAGCTTTCTTT	CASTGGLNTEAFF
.	TRBV29-1	TRBD2	TRBJ2-3	TGCAGCGTTGCGCCCGGGACTAGCGTTAGCACAGATACGCAGTATTTT	CSVAPGTSVSTDTQYF
few	TRBV19	TRBD2	TRBJ2-1	TGTGCCAGTCGAGCGGGAAGCTCCTACAATGAGCAGTTCTTC	CASRAGSSYNEQFF
.	TRBV9	.	TRBJ2-2	TGTGCCAGCAACAACCATCCCGGGGAGCTGTTTTTT	CASNNHPGELFF
.	TRBV19	.	TRBJ2-1	TGTGCCAGTAGTGCCTCCGGTCTCAAACGGGGTGAGCAGTTCTTC	CASSASGLKRGEQFF
.	TRBV3-1/TRBV3-2	.	TRBJ1-1	TGTGCCAGCAGCCAAAGGGATGGGGGCAACCGGAGAGCTTTCTTT	CASSQRDGGNRRAFF
.	TRBV10-3	.	TRBJ1-1	TGTGCCATCACAAGTCAGGGTCAGACTGAAGCTTTCTTT	CAITSQGQTEAFF
.	TRBV28	TRBD2	TRBJ2-5	TGTGCCAGCAGTTTGGGAGGGCTAGAGACCCAGTACTTC	CASSLGGLETQYF
.	TRBV10-3	.	TRBJ1-3	TGTGCCATCAGTGCAGGAAACACCATATATTTT	CAISAGNTIYF
.	TRBV28	TRBD2	TRBJ2-5	TGTGCCAGCAGTTTATCGGTGGGACTAACTCAAGAGACCCAGTACTTC	CASSLSVGLTQETQYF
.	TRBV5-4	TRBD2	TRBJ2-1	TGTGCCAGCAGCTCCGCCGGGACTAGTGCCCTGGGGGAGCAGTTCTTC	CASSSAGTSALGEQFF
.	TRBV19	.	TRBJ1-5	TGTGCCAGTAGTATCGAGGGGGATCAACGCAATCAGCCCCAGCATTTT	CASSIEGDQRNQPQHF
.	TRBV28	.	TRBJ1-2	TGTGCCAGCAGTTTACTTGAGGTCGTTAACTATGGCTACACCTTC	CASSLLEVVNYGYTF
.	TRBV3-1/TRBV3-2	.	TRBJ1-2	TGTGCCAGCAGCTCCACAGGGATCGGGGGCTACACCTTC	CASSSTGIGGYTF
few	TRBV5-5	.	TRBJ1-3	TGTGCCAGCAGCTTGGTAGGCGGAGGAGGAAACACCATATATTTT	CASSLVGGGGNTIYF
once	TRBV5-4	.	TRBJ2-5	TGTGCCAGCAGCTTGGGGCAGCAAGAGACCCAGTACTTC	CASSLGQQETQYF
.	TRBV27	.	TRBJ1-2	TGTGCCAGCAGTTCCAACTTATTACGGGATGGCTACACCTTC	CASSSNLLRDGYTF
.	TRBV3-1/TRBV3-2	TRBD2	TRBJ2-1	TGTGCCAGCAGCCCCTTAACGACTAGCGGGGGTAATGAGCAGTTCTTC	CASSPLTTSGGNEQFF
.	TRBV7-9	.	TRBJ1-1	TGTGCCAGCAGCTTATCAGTCGTTGGTGAAGCTTTCTTT	CASSLSVVGEAFF
.	TRBV5-1	.	TRBJ2-3	TGCGCCAGCAGCCCAGGTATTACGATTAGCACAGATACGCAGTATTTT	CASSPGITISTDTQYF
.	TRBV30	.	TRBJ2-5	TGTGCCTGCACGTGGGCTAGCGTCCAGACCCAGTACTTC	CACTWASVQTQYF
.	TRBV5-1	TRBD1	TRBJ1-2	TGCGCCAGCAGCCTGGGGGGGACAGCCAACTATGGCTACACCTTC	CASSLGGTANYGYTF
.	TRBV19	.	TRBJ1-1	TGTGCCAGTAGTATGCGGACTGGAGGGAGCGGGATGAACACTGAAGCTTTCTTT	CASSMRTGGSGMNTEAFF
.	TRBV6-5	.	TRBJ1-6	TGTGCCAGCAGCCGCCAGGGCTTTAATTCACCCCTCCACTTT	CASSRQGFNSPLHF
.	TRBV28	TRBD1	TRBJ2-7	TGTGCCAGCAGTTTAACTCTTGGACAGGGTATCGACGAGCAGTACTTC	CASSLTLGQGIDEQYF
.	TRBV30	TRBD1	TRBJ1-1	TGTGCCTGGAGGCGGAGGGACAGGAACACTGAAGCTTTCTTT	CAWRRRDRNTEAFF
once	TRBV6-1	.	TRBJ2-7	TGTGCCAGCAGTGATGCACTGGCCAGGCTGAGCTACGAGCAGTACTTC	CASSDALARLSYEQYF
few	TRBV30	.	TRBJ1-5	TGTGCCTGGAGTCCCTCCGGGGTACAGCCCCAGCATTTT	CAWSPSGVQPQHF
.	TRBV7-8	.	TRBJ1-1	TGTGCCAGCAGCTTGGCACCCACTGAAGCTTTCTTT	CASSLAPTEAFF
.	TRBV7-2	TRBD1	TRBJ1-5	TGTGCCAGCAGCTCCAGTGGGACAGAGAATCAGCCCCAGCATTTT	CASSSSGTENQPQHF
.	TRBV5-1	TRBD1	TRBJ2-7	TGCGCCAGGATTTTGGACAGGGGGCAAAGGTACGAGCAGTACTTC	CARILDRGQRYEQYF
.	TRBV4-3	TRBD2	TRBJ2-1	TGCGCCAGCAGCCCTCGGACTAGCGGAGGGGGAGACACCTACAATGAGCAGTTCTTC	CASSPRTSGGGDTYNEQFF
once	TRBV3-1/TRBV3-2	TRBD1	TRBJ2-2	TGTGCCAGCAGTAGACAGGGGATCGGGGAGCTGTTTTTT	CASSRQGIGELFF
.	TRBV28	.	TRBJ1-5	TGTGCCAGCAAGCTTCCTAGCGGGTTAGGCAATCAGCCCCAGCATTTT	CASKLPSGLGNQPQHF
.	TRBV6-1	.	TRBJ1-2	TGTGCCAGCAGTGAACCTCCGAGAGGCTACACCTTC	CASSEPPRGYTF
.	TRBV28	.	TRBJ2-5	TGTGCCAGCAGAATATCAGGGCCGGAGACCCAGTACTTC	CASRISGPETQYF
once	TRBV6-6	TRBD2	TRBJ2-5	TGTGCCAGCGCTAGCGGGGGGCAGGAAGAGACCCAGTACTTC	CASASGGQEETQYF
.	TRBV3-1/TRBV3-2	.	TRBJ1-5	TGTGCCAGCAGCCAAGAGCAGGGCCCAATAGGGAGCAATCAGCCCCAGCATTTT	CASSQEQGPIGSNQPQHF
.	TRBV7-2	.	TRBJ1-2	TGTGCCACCCGGGGGGAGCTAAACTATGGCTACACCTTC	CATRGELNYGYTF
.	TRBV12-3/TRBV12-4	.	TRBJ1-1	TGTGCCAGCAGTTCGACAGGGAACACTGAAGCTTTCTTT	CASSSTGNTEAFF
once	TRBV10-2	.	TRBJ1-5	TGCGCCAGCAGTGATGGGGGGATGACGGCCAATCAGCCCCAGCATTTT	CASSDGGMTANQPQHF
.	TRBV6-5	TRBD2	TRBJ2-7	TGTGCCAGCAGTTACTCGAAGGCGGGGGGGCGTCGGGAGCAGTACTTC	CASSYSKAGGRREQYF
.	TRBV7-9	.	TRBJ1-4	TGTGCCAGCAGCCCCCACAGGGAAGGCGAAAAACTGTTTTTT	CASSPHREGEKLFF
.	TRBV19	.	TRBJ2-1	TGTGCCAGTAGTTTGGGGGCGGGTGGATCCTACAATGAGCAGTTCTTC	CASSLGAGGSYNEQFF
.	TRBV30	.	TRBJ2-2	TGTGCCTGGAGTATAAGAGCCACCGGGGAGCTGTTTTTT	CAWSIRATGELFF
.	TRBV3-1/TRBV3-2	TRBD1	TRBJ1-5	TGTGCCAGCAGCCAAGAATCCGGGACAGACATCGGGCCCCAGCATTTT	CASSQESGTDIGPQHF